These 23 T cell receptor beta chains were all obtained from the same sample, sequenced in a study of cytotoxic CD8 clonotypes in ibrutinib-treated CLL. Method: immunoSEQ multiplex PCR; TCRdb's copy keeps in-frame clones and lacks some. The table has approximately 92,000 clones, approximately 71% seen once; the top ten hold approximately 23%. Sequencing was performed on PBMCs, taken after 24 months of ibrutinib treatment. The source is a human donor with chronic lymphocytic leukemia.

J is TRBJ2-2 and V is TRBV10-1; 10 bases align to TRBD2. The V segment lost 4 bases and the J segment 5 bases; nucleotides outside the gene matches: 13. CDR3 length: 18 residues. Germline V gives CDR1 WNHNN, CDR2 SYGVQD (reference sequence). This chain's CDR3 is CASSAPSGRKGGTGELFF. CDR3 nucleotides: TGCGCCAGCAGTGCCCCTAGCGGGAGAAAGGGAGGGACCGGGGAGCTGTTTTTT.

CDR3 in amino acids: CASSQELINTGELFF. The DNA of the CDR3 is TGCGCCAGCAGCCAAGAGTTGATCAACACCGGGGAGCTGTTTTTT. This rearrangement joins TRBV4-1 to TRBJ2-2; D remains unclear. The V gene lost 0 bases and the J gene lost 2 bases, with 7 bases spanning the gap. The CDR3 covers 15 residues. Germline V lookup: CDR1 MGHRA, CDR2 YSYEKL.

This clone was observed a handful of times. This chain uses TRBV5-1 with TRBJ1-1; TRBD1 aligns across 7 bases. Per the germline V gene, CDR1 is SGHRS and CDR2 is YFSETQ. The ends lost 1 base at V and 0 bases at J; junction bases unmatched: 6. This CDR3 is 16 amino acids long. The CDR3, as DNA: TGCGCCAGCAGCTTGTTCCCCGGACAGGTGAACACTGAAGCTTTCTTT. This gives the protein CASSLFPGQVNTEAFF.

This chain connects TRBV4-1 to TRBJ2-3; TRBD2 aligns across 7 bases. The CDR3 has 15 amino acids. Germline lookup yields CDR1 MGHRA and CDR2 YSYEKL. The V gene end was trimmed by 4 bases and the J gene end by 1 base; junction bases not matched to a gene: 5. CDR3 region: CASSPPGRGTDTQYF. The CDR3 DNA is TGCGCCAGCAGCCCCCCGGGGAGGGGCACAGATACGCAGTATTTT.

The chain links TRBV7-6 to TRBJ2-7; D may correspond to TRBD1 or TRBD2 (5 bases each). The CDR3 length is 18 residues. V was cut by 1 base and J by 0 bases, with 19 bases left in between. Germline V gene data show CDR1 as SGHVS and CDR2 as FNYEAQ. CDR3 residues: CASSLEAPGPLSSYEQYF. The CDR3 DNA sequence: TGTGCCAGCAGCTTAGAGGCTCCGGGACCACTCAGCTCCTACGAGCAGTACTTC. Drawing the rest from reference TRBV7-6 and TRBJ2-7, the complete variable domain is GAGVSQSPRYKVTKRGQDVALRCDPISGHVSLYWYRQALGQGPEFLTYFNYEAQQDKSGLPNDRFSAERPEGSISTLTIQRTEQRDSAMYRCASSLEAPGPLSSYEQYFGPGTRLTVT.

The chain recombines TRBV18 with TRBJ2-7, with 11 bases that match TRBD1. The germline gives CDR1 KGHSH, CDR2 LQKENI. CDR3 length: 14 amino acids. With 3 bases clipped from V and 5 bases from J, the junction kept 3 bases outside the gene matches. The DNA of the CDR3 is TGTGCCAGCTCACCGGGACAGGGGGAGGACGAGCAGTACTTC. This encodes CASSPGQGEDEQYF.

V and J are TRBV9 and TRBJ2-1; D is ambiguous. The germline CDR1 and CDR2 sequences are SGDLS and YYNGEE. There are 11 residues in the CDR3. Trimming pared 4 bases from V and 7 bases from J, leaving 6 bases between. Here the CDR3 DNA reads TGTGCCAGCAGCTCGTTTAATGAGCAGTTCTTC. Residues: CASSSFNEQFF.

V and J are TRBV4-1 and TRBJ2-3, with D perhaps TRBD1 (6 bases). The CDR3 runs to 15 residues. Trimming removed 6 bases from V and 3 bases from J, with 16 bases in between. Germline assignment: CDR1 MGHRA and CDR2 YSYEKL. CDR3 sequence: CASRRETGDTDTQYF. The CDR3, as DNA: TGCGCCAGCAGACGCGAGACAGGTGATACAGATACGCAGTATTTT.

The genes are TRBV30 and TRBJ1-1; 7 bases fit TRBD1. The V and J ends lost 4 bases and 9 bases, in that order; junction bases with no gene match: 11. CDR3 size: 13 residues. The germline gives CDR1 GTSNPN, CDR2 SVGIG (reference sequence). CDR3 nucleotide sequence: TGTGCCTGGACCTCGACAGGGATGGGGAAAGCTTTCTTT. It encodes CAWTSTGMGKAFF.

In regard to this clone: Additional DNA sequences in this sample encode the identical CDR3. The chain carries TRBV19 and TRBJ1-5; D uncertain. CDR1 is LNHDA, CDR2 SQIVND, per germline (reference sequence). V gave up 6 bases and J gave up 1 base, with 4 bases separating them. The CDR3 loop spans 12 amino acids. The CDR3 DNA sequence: TGTGCCAGTAGGGAAAGCAATCAGCCCCAGCATTTT. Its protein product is CASRESNQPQHF.

The CDR3 DNA reads as TGTGCCAGCAGGACGGACAGGGCTAACACTGAAGCTTTCTTT. This sequence encodes CASRTDRANTEAFF. This rearrangement joins TRBV28 to TRBJ1-1; TRBD1 matches at 8 bases. Germline values: CDR1 MDHEN, CDR2 SYDVKM. The trim removed 6 bases at V and 2 bases at J, leaving 5 bases unmatched. The length of the CDR3 is 14 residues.

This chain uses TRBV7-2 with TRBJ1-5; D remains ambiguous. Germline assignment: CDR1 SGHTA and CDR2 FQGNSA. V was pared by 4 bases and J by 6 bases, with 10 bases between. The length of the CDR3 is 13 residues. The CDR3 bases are TGTGCCAGCAGCTCGGACCGGTTTCAGCCCCAGCATTTT. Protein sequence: CASSSDRFQPQHF.

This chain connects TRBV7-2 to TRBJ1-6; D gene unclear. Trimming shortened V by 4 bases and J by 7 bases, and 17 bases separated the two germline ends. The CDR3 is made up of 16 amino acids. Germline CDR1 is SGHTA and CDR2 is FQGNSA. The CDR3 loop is CASSYKWPPINSPLHF. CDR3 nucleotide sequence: TGTGCCAGCAGCTACAAATGGCCACCCATCAATTCACCCCTCCACTTT.

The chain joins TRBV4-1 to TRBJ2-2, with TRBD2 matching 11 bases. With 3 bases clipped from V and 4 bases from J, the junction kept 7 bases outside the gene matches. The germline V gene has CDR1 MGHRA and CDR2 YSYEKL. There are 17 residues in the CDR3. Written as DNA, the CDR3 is TGCGCCAGCAGCCAGATAGGGACTAGCGGAGTCACCGGGGAGCTGTTTTTT. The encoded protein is CASSQIGTSGVTGELFF.

CDR3 nucleotides: TGTGCCAGCAGCTTACACGGACTAGCGGGAGTAGAGACCCAGTACTTC. Amino acids: CASSLHGLAGVETQYF. The chain recombines TRBV11-2 with TRBJ2-5, with 13 bases fitting TRBD2. Germline V gene lookup returns CDR1 SGHAT and CDR2 FQNNGV. There are 16 residues in the CDR3. V was pared by 2 bases and J by 4 bases, with 4 bases of the junction left unmatched.

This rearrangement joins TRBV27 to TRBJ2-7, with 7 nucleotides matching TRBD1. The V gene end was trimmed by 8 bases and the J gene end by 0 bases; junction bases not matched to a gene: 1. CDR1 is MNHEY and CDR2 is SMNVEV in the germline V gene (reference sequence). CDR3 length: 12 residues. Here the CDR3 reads CASAGGSYEQYF. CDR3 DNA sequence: TGTGCCAGCGCAGGGGGCTCCTACGAGCAGTACTTC.

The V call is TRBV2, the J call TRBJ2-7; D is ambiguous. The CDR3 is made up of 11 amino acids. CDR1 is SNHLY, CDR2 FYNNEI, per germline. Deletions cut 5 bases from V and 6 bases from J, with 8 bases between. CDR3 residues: CASSLDSEQYF. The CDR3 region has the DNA TGTGCCAGCAGTTTGGATTCCGAGCAGTACTTC.

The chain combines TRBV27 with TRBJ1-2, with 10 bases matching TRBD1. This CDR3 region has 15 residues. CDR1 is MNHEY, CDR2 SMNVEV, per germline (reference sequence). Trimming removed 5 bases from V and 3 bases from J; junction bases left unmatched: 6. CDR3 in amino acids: CASSRRQGADYGYTF. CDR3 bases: TGTGCCAGCAGTCGTAGACAGGGGGCGGACTATGGCTACACCTTC.

As DNA, the CDR3 is TGTGCCAGCAGTATCGGCACAGATACGCAGTATTTT. It yields the protein CASSIGTDTQYF. The V call is TRBV2, the J call TRBJ2-3, with unresolved D. CDR1 is SNHLY and CDR2 is FYNNEI in the germline V gene. V was clipped by 5 bases and J by 1 base, with 4 bases between them. This CDR3 has 12 amino acids.

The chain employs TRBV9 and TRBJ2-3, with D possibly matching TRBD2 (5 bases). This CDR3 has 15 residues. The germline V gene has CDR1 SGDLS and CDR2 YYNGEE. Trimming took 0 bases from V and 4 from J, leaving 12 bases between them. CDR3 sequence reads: CASSVGGNLPDTQYF. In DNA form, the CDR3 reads TGTGCCAGCAGCGTAGGAGGGAACCTCCCAGATACGCAGTATTTT.

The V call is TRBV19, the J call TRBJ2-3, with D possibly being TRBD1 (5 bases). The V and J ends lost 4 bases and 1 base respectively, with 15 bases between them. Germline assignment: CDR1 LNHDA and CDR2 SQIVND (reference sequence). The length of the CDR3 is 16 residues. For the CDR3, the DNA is TGTGCCAGTAGTACACACTGGACACGCCGCACAGATACGCAGTATTTT. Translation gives CASSTHWTRRTDTQYF.

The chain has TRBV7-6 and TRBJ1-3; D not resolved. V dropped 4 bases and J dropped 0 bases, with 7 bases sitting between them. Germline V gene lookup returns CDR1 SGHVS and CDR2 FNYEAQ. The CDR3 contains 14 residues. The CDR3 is CASSSRSSGNTIYF. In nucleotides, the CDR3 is TGTGCCAGCAGCTCACGGAGCTCTGGAAACACCATATATTTT.

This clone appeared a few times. For the CDR3, the DNA is TGTGCCAGCAGAACCGGGACTAGCGACTACACCGGGGAGCTGTTTTTT. Translated, it gives CASRTGTSDYTGELFF. The chain carries TRBV9 and TRBJ2-2; TRBD2 matches at 10 bases. CDR1 and CDR2 (germline): SGDLS, YYNGEE. The V gene end was trimmed by 5 bases and the J gene end by 3 bases; junction bases not matched to a gene: 7. CDR3 length equals 16 residues.